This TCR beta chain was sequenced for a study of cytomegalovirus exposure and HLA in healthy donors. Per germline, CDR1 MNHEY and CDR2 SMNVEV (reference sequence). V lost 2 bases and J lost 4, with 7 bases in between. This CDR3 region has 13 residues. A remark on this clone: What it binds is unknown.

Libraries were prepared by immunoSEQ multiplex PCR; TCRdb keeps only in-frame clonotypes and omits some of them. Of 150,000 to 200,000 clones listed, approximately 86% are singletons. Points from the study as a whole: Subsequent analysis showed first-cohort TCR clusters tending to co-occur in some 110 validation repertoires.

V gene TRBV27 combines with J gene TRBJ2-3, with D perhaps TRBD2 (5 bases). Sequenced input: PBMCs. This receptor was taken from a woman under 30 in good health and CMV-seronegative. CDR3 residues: CASSLRAADTQYF. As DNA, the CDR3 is TGTGCCAGCAGTTTAAGAGCGGCAGATACGCAGTATTTT.